This T cell receptor beta chain was identified during a study of identical twins. From germline, CDR1 is SGHNT and CDR2 YENEEA. The CDR3 consists of 15 residues. V was cut by 5 bases and J by 7 bases, with 18 bases left in between. TCRdb used MiXCR to reprocess the 5' RACE reads, holding one entry per CDR3 protein. Of under 250,000 distinct CDR3 sequences in the sample, roughly 10% were seen once. This clonotype was sampled from a woman aged 18-35 years in good health. The rearrangement links TRBV11-3 to TRBJ2-1; TRBD2 might be the D (7 bases). The sample was memory (CD45RO+) T cells sorted from blood. The CDR3 protein is CASSPFTGGKNEQFF. CDR3 in DNA: TGTGCCAGCAGCCCCTTCACGGGGGGCAAGAATGAGCAGTTCTTC.